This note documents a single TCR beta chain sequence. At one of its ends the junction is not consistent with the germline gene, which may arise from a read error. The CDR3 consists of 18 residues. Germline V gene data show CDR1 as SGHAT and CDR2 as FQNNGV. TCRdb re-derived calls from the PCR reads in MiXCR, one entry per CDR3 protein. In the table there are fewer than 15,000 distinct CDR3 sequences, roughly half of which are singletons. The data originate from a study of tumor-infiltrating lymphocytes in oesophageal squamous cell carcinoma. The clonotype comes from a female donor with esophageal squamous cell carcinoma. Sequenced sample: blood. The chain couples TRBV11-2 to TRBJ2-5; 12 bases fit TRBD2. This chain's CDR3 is CASSKRLTSGGRTDTQFF. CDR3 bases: TGTGCCAGCAGCAAACGTTTGACTAGCGGGGGCCGAACAGATACGCAGTTCTTT.